A single sample is the source of the 28 T cell receptor beta chains below, sequenced in a study of CD8 T cells in ankylosing spondylitis. Via MiXCR, TCRdb re-called the 5' RACE reads, giving one row per CDR3 protein. This table has 250,000 to 300,000 distinct CDR3 sequences, around 18% appearing once. Sequenced: blood, either unsorted or a sorted T cell fraction (not recorded which). All receptors come from a male donor with ankylosing spondylitis or in good health (not recorded which).

The chain carries TRBV3-1 and TRBJ1-2; 8 bases line up with TRBD1. There are 14 residues in the CDR3. The ends lost 2 bases at V and 4 bases at J; junction bases unmatched: 3. CDR1 is LGHDT and CDR2 is YNNKEL in the germline V gene (reference sequence). CDR3 coding DNA: TGTGCCAGCAGCCAATCTGGACAGGGCTATGGCTACACCTTC. Its translation: CASSQSGQGYGYTF.

The rearrangement joins TRBV5-1 to TRBJ1-1; possible D gene TRBD1, 5 bases. The CDR3 is 15 residues long. Germline lookup yields CDR1 SGHRS and CDR2 YFSETQ. V lost 0 bases to trimming and J lost 1 base, with 10 bases between them. Here the CDR3 DNA reads TGCGCCAGCAGCTTGGTGGGGGGATGGAACACTGAAGCTTTCTTT. This codes for CASSLVGGWNTEAFF.

The rearrangement uses TRBV28 and TRBJ2-1; 8 nucleotides line up with TRBD1. V lost 5 bases to trimming and J lost 2 bases; unmatched junction nucleotides: 5. Germline-derived CDR1 and CDR2 are MDHEN and SYDVKM. This CDR3 is 15 amino acids long. The CDR3 loop reads CASSTQGAPYNEQFF. The CDR3 DNA reads TGTGCCAGCAGTACTCAGGGGGCTCCCTACAATGAGCAGTTCTTC.

This clonotype was seen many times. The rearrangement uses TRBV27 and TRBJ1-5; 8 nucleotides match TRBD1. Germline CDR1 MNHEY, CDR2 SMNVEV (reference sequence). Trimming took 4 bases from V and 3 from J; bases not matched to a gene: 8. The CDR3 is 16 amino acids. CDR3 nucleotide sequence: TGTGCCAGCAGTTACAGCGGGACAGGCTACAATCAGCCCCAGCATTTT. This translates into CASSYSGTGYNQPQHF.

A single count supports this clonotype. The V gene is TRBV10-3, the J gene TRBJ2-3; TRBD2 matches 13 bases. Germline assignment: CDR1 ENHRY and CDR2 SYGVKD. V gave up 5 bases and J gave up 3 bases; unmatched junction bases: 5. CDR3 length: 16 residues. CDR3 loop: CAISRGTSGTTDTQYF. For the CDR3, the DNA is TGTGCCATCAGTCGCGGGACTAGCGGGACTACAGATACGCAGTATTTT.

This clonotype appeared a few times. The J gene is TRBJ2-5, the V gene TRBV10-3; TRBD2 is a possible D gene (6 bases). CDR3 length: 15 residues. Germline assignment: CDR1 ENHRY and CDR2 SYGVKD. The ends were cut back, 8 bases at V and 2 bases at J, with 18 bases in the middle. CDR3 DNA sequence: TGTGCCATCGGGGATACCTCCCGGGGGCAAGAGACCCAGTACTTC. This codes for CAIGDTSRGQETQYF.

This clonotype was observed a few times. V is TRBV7-3 and J is TRBJ2-1; possibly TRBD2 for D (6 bases). Germline loops: CDR1 SGHTA, CDR2 FQGTGA. The V end was cut by 0 bases, the J end by 8 bases, with 11 bases between. CDR3 size: 14 residues. The chain's CDR3 is CASSLTGSSDEQFF. The CDR3 region has the DNA TGTGCCAGCAGCTTAACCGGGTCTAGCGATGAGCAGTTCTTC.

This clonotype was counted at least ten times. The chain is built from TRBV29-1 and TRBJ1-1; TRBD1 aligns across 7 bases. CDR3 length: 13 residues. The germline V gene has CDR1 SQVTM and CDR2 ANQGSEA. The V segment lost 7 bases and the J segment 0 bases; nucleotides outside the gene matches: 5. CDR3 region: CSARQGLNTEAFF. CDR3 DNA: TGCAGCGCCCGACAGGGATTGAACACTGAAGCTTTCTTT.

This clonotype was counted only a few times. The chain has TRBV12-3 or TRBV12-4 and TRBJ1-5; no clear D. The V end lost 2 bases, the J end lost 0 bases, and 8 bases lay between the germline ends. The length of the CDR3 is 15 residues. CDR3: CASSLPPSSNQPQHF. The CDR3 nucleotides are TGTGCCAGCAGTTTACCTCCGTCTAGCAATCAGCCCCAGCATTTT.

Only a few counts were recorded for this clonotype. The V gene is TRBV20-1, the J gene TRBJ2-7; maybe TRBD1 (7 bases). Germline V gene lookup returns CDR1 DFQATT and CDR2 SNEGSKA (reference sequence). This CDR3 contains 15 residues. Trimming removed 6 bases from V and 6 bases from J, with 24 bases in between. This CDR3 reads CSAKAGTQGGGEQYV. The CDR3 coding sequence is TGCAGTGCCAAAGCCGGGACTCAAGGGGGCGGCGAGCAGTACGTC.

The CDR3 DNA is TGTGCCAGCACTGGGGCCGGAAAGTACGAGCAGTACGTC. As protein: CASTGAGKYEQYV. This sequence joins TRBV6-1 and TRBJ2-7; TRBD1 might be the D (5 bases). Germline loops: CDR1 MNHNS, CDR2 SASEGT. V dropped 7 bases and J dropped 4 bases, with 14 bases sitting between them. CDR3 length: 13 residues.

The chain is built from TRBV7-3 and TRBJ2-1; D might be TRBD1 (6 bases). Germline V gives CDR1 SGHTA, CDR2 FQGTGA. V was cut by 4 bases and J by 6 bases, with 13 bases left in between. The CDR3 length is 14 residues. The chain's CDR3 is CASSSYREANEQFF. For the CDR3, the DNA is TGTGCCAGCAGCTCTTACAGGGAAGCCAATGAGCAGTTCTTC. The variable domain in full, with the rest retrieved from reference TRBV7-3 and TRBJ2-1, is GAGVSQTPSNKVTEKGKYVELRCDPISGHTALYWYRQSLGQGPEFLIYFQGTGAADDSGLPNDRFFAVRPEGSVSTLKIQRTERGDSAVYLCASSSYREANEQFFGPGTRLTVL.

This chain uses TRBV5-1 with TRBJ2-1; the D is unclear. Trimming removed 0 bases from V and 6 bases from J, with 7 bases in between. Germline CDR1 and CDR2: SGHRS and YFSETQ. CDR3 length equals 13 residues. This CDR3 is CASSLGPLNEQFF. The DNA for the CDR3 is TGCGCCAGCAGCTTGGGTCCCCTCAATGAGCAGTTCTTC. Drawing the rest from reference TRBV5-1 and TRBJ2-1, the complete variable domain is KAGVTQTPRYLIKTRGQQVTLSCSPISGHRSVSWYQQTPGQGLQFLFEYFSETQRNKGNFPGRFSGRQFSNSRSEMNVSTLELGDSALYLCASSLGPLNEQFFGPGTRLTVL.

In this sample, this clonotype turned up a few times. The chain recombines TRBV20-1 with TRBJ2-3, with 9 positions matching TRBD2. The CDR3 totals 15 residues. V was clipped by 0 bases and J by 3 bases; unmatched bases: 4. Germline V gene lookup returns CDR1 DFQATT and CDR2 SNEGSKA (reference sequence). CDR3 DNA: TGCAGTGCTAGAGATCCAGCGGGAGGAACAGATACGCAGTATTTT. Its translation: CSARDPAGGTDTQYF.

This chain connects TRBV12-3 or TRBV12-4 to TRBJ2-2, with D unresolved. This CDR3 spans 13 amino acids. Trimming took off 3 bases at V and 7 bases at J, with 9 bases between the two ends. The CDR3 DNA sequence: TGTGCCAGCAGTTTCGTCCGACTCGGGGAGCTGTTTTTT. It codes for CASSFVRLGELFF.

In its sample, this clonotype was seen a few times. V gene TRBV27 combines with J gene TRBJ2-7; TRBD1 matches 7 bases. The CDR3 has 15 amino acids. With V trimmed by 4 bases and J by 3 bases, 9 bases remained unmatched. Germline CDR1 and CDR2: MNHEY and SMNVEV (reference sequence). DNA of the CDR3: TGTGCCAGCAGTTCCAGACAGGGCAGTTTCTACGAGCAGTACGTC. This encodes CASSSRQGSFYEQYV.

The V call is TRBV10-3, the J call TRBJ2-1; 12 nucleotides align to TRBD2. The junction had 1 base not matched to a gene; V was cut back by 0 bases and J by 7 bases. The CDR3 runs 15 residues. Germline CDR1 and CDR2: ENHRY and SYGVKD. The CDR3 region is CAISESTSGSNEQFF. DNA of the CDR3: TGTGCCATCAGTGAGTCGACTAGCGGGAGTAATGAGCAGTTCTTC.

This clonotype was counted between two and nine times. The junction and the germline gene differ at one end; a read error may be behind it. The chain employs TRBV12-3 or TRBV12-4 and TRBJ1-1; 9 nucleotides match TRBD1. The CDR3 runs 12 residues. The CDR3 sequence: CASSFGDRALIF. In DNA, the CDR3 is TGTGCCAGCAGTTTCGGGGACAGGGCGCTTATTTTT.

The chain has TRBV11-1 and TRBJ1-1; possible D gene TRBD1, 5 bases. Trimming cost V 5 bases and J 0 bases, with 10 bases left between them. Germline CDR1 SGHAT, CDR2 FQDESV (reference sequence). This CDR3 comprises 14 residues. DNA for the CDR3: TGTGCCAGCAGCACACAGGCGATGAACACTGAAGCTTTCTTT. Protein: CASSTQAMNTEAFF.

This clonotype was counted only a few times. The rearrangement links TRBV6-1 to TRBJ2-3; the match to TRBD2 covers 7 bases. Germline CDR1 is MNHNS and CDR2 is SASEGT. The V gene end was trimmed by 6 bases and the J gene end by 1 base; junction bases not matched to a gene: 7. CDR3 length equals 15 residues. The CDR3 region is CASSRSGVGTDTQYF. In DNA, the CDR3 is TGTGCCAGCAGCCGCAGCGGGGTGGGCACAGATACGCAGTATTTT.

At least ten counts were recorded for this clonotype. This chain links TRBV12-3 or TRBV12-4 with TRBJ1-4; D perhaps matches TRBD1 (5 bases). The V end lost 6 bases, the J end lost 8 bases, and 10 bases lay between the germline ends. This CDR3 contains 12 residues. CDR3: CASSFGGEKLFF. CDR3 bases: TGTGCCAGCAGCTTTGGGGGGGAAAAACTGTTTTTT.

The sample holds a few counts of this clonotype. This sequence joins TRBV12-3 or TRBV12-4 and TRBJ2-5; TRBD1 matches 8 bases. This CDR3 is built from 16 residues. V was clipped by 5 bases and J by 6 bases; unmatched bases: 14. The CDR3 sequence is CASSTSRDRSGKTQYF. CDR3 DNA sequence: TGTGCCAGCAGTACGTCCCGGGACAGGTCTGGGAAGACCCAGTACTTC.

The V and J genes are TRBV12-3 or TRBV12-4 and TRBJ1-1; the D gene is possibly TRBD1 (5 bases). Trimming left V 8 bases short and J 1 base short, with 14 bases between. CDR3 size: 14 residues. CDR3 DNA sequence: TGTGCCAGCGGAGAGTGGGACCAGAACACTGAAGCTTTCTTT. Translating gives CASGEWDQNTEAFF.

The rearrangement links TRBV25-1 to TRBJ2-2, with D possibly being TRBD1 (6 bases). V was cut by 2 bases and J by 1 base, with 8 bases left in between. Germline V CDR1 and CDR2: MGHDK, SYGVNS. CDR3 size: 15 residues. CDR3 sequence reads: CASSEPGQNTGELFF. CDR3 in DNA: TGTGCCAGCAGTGAACCGGGACAGAACACCGGGGAGCTGTTTTTT. Full variable domain (remainder filled in from reference TRBV25-1 and TRBJ2-2): EADIYQTPRYLVIGTGKKITLECSQTMGHDKMYWYQQDPGMELHLIHYSYGVNSTEKGDLSSESTVSRIRTEHFPLTLESARPSHTSQYLCASSEPGQNTGELFFGEGSRLTVL.

The chain is built from TRBV6-5 and TRBJ1-2; 8 bases are a match to TRBD1. CDR1 is MNHEY and CDR2 is SVGAGI in the germline V gene. The junction had 8 bases not matched to a gene; V was cut back by 7 bases and J by 4 bases. The CDR3 spans 14 residues. The CDR3 region is CASTLDREAYGYTF. The CDR3 region has the DNA TGTGCCAGCACTTTGGACAGGGAGGCCTATGGCTACACCTTC.

This clonotype has just a few counts. The genes are TRBV20-1 and TRBJ1-2; D is undetermined. The CDR3 sequence is 11 residues long. Germline lookup yields CDR1 DFQATT and CDR2 SNEGSKA (reference sequence). V was clipped by 4 bases and J by 7 bases, with 10 bases between them. The CDR3 region is CSATGPAGYTF. The CDR3 DNA is TGCAGTGCTACCGGACCGGCTGGCTACACCTTC.

This rearrangement joins TRBV7-8 to TRBJ2-1, with 8 positions matching TRBD2. V gave up 4 bases and J gave up 4 bases; unmatched junction bases: 15. CDR1 is SGHVS, CDR2 FQNEAQ, per germline. There are 18 residues in the CDR3. As DNA, the CDR3 is TGTGCCAGCAGCTCTTTCGCGGGAGGATTAAAGGGATACAATGAGCAGTTCTTC. It specifies CASSSFAGGLKGYNEQFF.

This clonotype has more than one count but fewer than ten. J is TRBJ1-1 and V is TRBV10-3, with 9 nucleotides matching TRBD1. CDR1 is ENHRY, CDR2 SYGVKD, per germline. The CDR3 runs to 15 residues. Trimming took 6 bases from V and 3 from J; bases not matched to a gene: 8. The CDR3 DNA is TGTGCCATCAGCAACAGGGGGCTCGGGGACACTGAAGCTTTCTTT. This gives the protein CAISNRGLGDTEAFF.